This T cell receptor beta chain was observed in a study of T cell repertoires in cytomegalovirus infection. Study context: It was the public TCR beta signatures that indicated both CMV infection and matching HLA type.

Whole-study findings and limits: Cumulative frequency (of public TCR beta family members) identified carriers of CMV plus the relevant HLA. In two of eight donors, the top clonotype was HLA-C-restricted CMV-specific.

TCRdb reprocessed the reads with MiXCR, giving one entry per CDR3 protein. Among under 300,000 distinct CDR3 sequences listed, about 12% were seen once. The CDR3 has 16 amino acids. Losses at the gene ends were 5 bases for V and 9 bases for J; bases not matched to a gene: 13. This clonotype was seen repeatedly, ten times or more. Its antigen is as yet unknown. Sequencing used PBMCs. This sequence originates from a human donor in good health (CMV status not recorded). Some clones in this sample may be carry-over from other donors' samples. This chain connects TRBV12-3 or TRBV12-4 to TRBJ1-2; 12 bases are a match to TRBD1. Here the CDR3 reads CASSTTTGTGGARYTF. For the CDR3, the DNA is TGTGCCAGCAGTACGACGACCGGGACAGGGGGCGCGCGCTACACCTTC.